This paragraph reports one T cell receptor (beta chain). Its antigen is still unknown. This sample is drawn from a study of cytomegalovirus exposure and HLA in healthy donors. The study, taken as a whole, reports: Researchers reported that three CMV-associated chains were confirmed in vitro as CMV antigen-specific. Cytomegalovirus association was assigned to approximately 160 TCR beta chains.

Assay used: immunoSEQ multiplex PCR; TCRdb lists only in-frame clones, some missing. Counted here are about 64,000 clones, approximately 90% occurring once; the ten biggest clones make up over 1.5%. Germline V lookup: CDR1 SGHNT, CDR2 YENEEA. J was trimmed by 5 bases and V by 6 bases; bases with no gene match: 9. CDR3 length equals 15 residues. This clonotype was obtained from a woman between 18 and 29 years old in good health and CMV-seronegative. The rearrangement links TRBV11-3 to TRBJ2-1; TRBD1 agrees at 8 bases. Sequencing used PBMCs. CDR3 region: CASSWTGSINNEQFF. The DNA of the CDR3 is TGTGCCAGCAGTTGGACAGGGTCAATTAACAATGAGCAGTTCTTC.